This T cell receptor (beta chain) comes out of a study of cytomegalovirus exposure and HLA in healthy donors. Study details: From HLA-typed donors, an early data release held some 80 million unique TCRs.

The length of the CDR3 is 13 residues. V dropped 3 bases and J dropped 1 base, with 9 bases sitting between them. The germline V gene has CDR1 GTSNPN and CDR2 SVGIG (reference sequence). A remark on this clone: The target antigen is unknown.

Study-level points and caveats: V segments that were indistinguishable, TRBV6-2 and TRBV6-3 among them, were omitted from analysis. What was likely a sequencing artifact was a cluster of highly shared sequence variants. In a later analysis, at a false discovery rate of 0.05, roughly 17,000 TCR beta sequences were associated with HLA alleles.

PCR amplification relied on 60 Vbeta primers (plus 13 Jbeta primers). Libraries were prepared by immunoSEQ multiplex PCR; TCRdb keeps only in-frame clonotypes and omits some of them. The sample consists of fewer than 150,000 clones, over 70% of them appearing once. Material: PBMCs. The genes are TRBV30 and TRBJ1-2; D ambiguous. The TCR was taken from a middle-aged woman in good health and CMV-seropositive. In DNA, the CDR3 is TGTGCCTGGAGGTGGGCCAATAACTATGGCTACACCTTC. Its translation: CAWRWANNYGYTF.